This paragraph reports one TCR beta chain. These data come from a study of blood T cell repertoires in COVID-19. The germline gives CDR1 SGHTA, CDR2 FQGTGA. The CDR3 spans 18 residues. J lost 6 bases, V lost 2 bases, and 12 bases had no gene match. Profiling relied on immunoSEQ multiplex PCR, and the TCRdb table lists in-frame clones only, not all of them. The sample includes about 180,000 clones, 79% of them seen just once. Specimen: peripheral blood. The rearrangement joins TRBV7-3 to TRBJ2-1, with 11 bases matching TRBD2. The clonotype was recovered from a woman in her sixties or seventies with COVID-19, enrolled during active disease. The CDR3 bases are TGTGCCAGCAGCTTAGGGTGGCCTAGCGGGGGGAGAGGCAATGAGCAGTTCTTC. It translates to CASSLGWPSGGRGNEQFF.